These 32 T cell receptor beta chains originate from one sample sequenced in a study of tumor-infiltrating lymphocytes in localized non-small cell lung cancer. Using immunoSEQ multiplex PCR, the repertoire was profiled, and TCRdb retains in-frame clones only, with some absent. The sample yields about 8,400 clones, around 77% seen once. The sample taken for sequencing was uninvolved lung tissue not adjacent to the tumor. The receptors stem from a human donor with non-small cell lung cancer.

A single count supports this clone. V and J are TRBV11-2 and TRBJ1-1, with D hard to call. This CDR3 contains 14 residues. V lost 5 bases and J lost 6, with 16 bases in between. CDR1 and CDR2 from the germline V gene are SGHAT and FQNNGV. CDR3: CASSPWSGRAEAFF. The CDR3 DNA follows: TGTGCCAGCAGCCCATGGTCGGGGAGGGCTGAAGCTTTCTTT.

The chain employs TRBV5-1 and TRBJ1-5; no firm D call. The CDR3 spans 14 residues. Germline V gene sequence: CDR1 SGHRS, CDR2 YFSETQ. V was clipped by 1 base and J by 9 bases, with 14 bases between them. The CDR3 DNA sequence: TGCGCCAGCAGCTTGTCCCCCACCGAGGGGCCCCAGCATTTT. Amino acid sequence: CASSLSPTEGPQHF.

The chain has TRBV11-3 and TRBJ1-3; no clear D gene. This CDR3 comprises 14 residues. From germline, CDR1 is SGHNT and CDR2 YENEEA. V lost 0 bases, J lost 4 bases, and 7 bases lay in between. Here the CDR3 reads CASSLDRGGNTIYF. The CDR3 nucleotides are TGTGCCAGCAGCTTAGATCGGGGAGGAAACACCATATATTTT.

The genes are TRBV28 and TRBJ1-6; D possibly corresponds to TRBD1 (5 bases). V lost 3 bases, J lost 7 bases, and 10 bases lay in between. From germline, CDR1 is MDHEN and CDR2 SYDVKM. This CDR3 comprises 14 residues. CDR3 nucleotides: TGTGCCAGCAGTTTTGGGGGAGCAAATTCACCCCTCCACTTT. Protein sequence: CASSFGGANSPLHF.

This chain links TRBV5-4 with TRBJ1-2, with D uncertain. The V end was cut by 0 bases, the J end by 4 bases, with 10 bases between. CDR1 is SGHNT and CDR2 is YYREEE in the germline V gene (reference sequence). CDR3 length equals 14 residues. CDR3 sequence: CASSLAGVGYGYTF. The CDR3 DNA sequence: TGTGCCAGCAGCTTGGCCGGGGTTGGCTATGGCTACACCTTC.

The rearrangement links TRBV7-3 to TRBJ2-3, with a weak D call TRBD1 (6 bases). The germline V gene encodes CDR1 SGHTA and CDR2 FQGTGA. Trimming cost V 5 bases and J 2 bases, with 11 bases left between them. This CDR3 contains 14 residues. The CDR3 loop is CASSEQGSTDTQYF. The CDR3 region has the DNA TGTGCCAGCAGCGAACAGGGCTCCACAGATACGCAGTATTTT.

V usage is TRBV30 and J usage is TRBJ1-2, with 9 bases fitting TRBD1. CDR1 and CDR2 (germline): GTSNPN, SVGIG (reference sequence). The CDR3 extends over 15 amino acids. With V trimmed by 3 bases and J by 7 bases, 12 bases remained unmatched. CDR3 sequence (DNA): TGTGCCTGGAGCCGGACCAACAGGGGGCATGGTGGCTACACCTTC. As protein: CAWSRTNRGHGGYTF.

This rearrangement joins TRBV27 to TRBJ2-5; the match to TRBD1 covers 7 bases. CDR1 and CDR2 from the germline V gene are MNHEY and SMNVEV (reference sequence). CDR3 length equals 15 residues. V lost 6 bases and J lost 2; bases outside the gene matches: 9. The CDR3 coding sequence is TGTGCCAGCAGCGACGACGACAGGGCACAAGAGACCCAGTACTTC. Its protein product is CASSDDDRAQETQYF.

The chain carries TRBV7-9 and TRBJ2-6; 9 nucleotides agree with TRBD2. The CDR3 spans 19 residues. Germline CDR1 and CDR2: SEHNR and FQNEAQ (reference sequence). The ends lost 5 bases at V and 2 bases at J; junction bases unmatched: 13. CDR3 in DNA: TGTGCCAGCAGCCACTCGCGCGGGGGGGTCCCACCTGGGGCCAACGTCCTGACTTTC. Residues: CASSHSRGGVPPGANVLTF. The full variable domain, in which reference TRBV7-9 and TRBJ2-6 provide the parts outside the CDR3, is DTGVSQNPRHKITKRGQNVTFRCDPISEHNRLYWYRQTLGQGPEFLTYFQNEAQLEKSRLLSDRFSAERPKGSFSTLEIQRTEQGDSAMYLCASSHSRGGVPPGANVLTFGAGSRLTVL.

The J gene is TRBJ1-4, the V gene TRBV5-5; 9 bases are a match to TRBD1. Per the germline V gene, CDR1 is SGHKS and CDR2 is YYEKEE (reference sequence). Losses at the gene ends were 0 bases for V and 8 bases for J; bases not matched to a gene: 5. This CDR3 has 15 residues. CDR3 residues: CASSLGDRVWEKLFF. Written as DNA, the CDR3 is TGTGCCAGCAGCTTGGGGGACAGGGTCTGGGAAAAACTGTTTTTT.

This clone appeared a few times. The chain couples TRBV19 to TRBJ1-5; no firm D call. V was shortened by 3 bases and J by 15 bases, with 18 bases between the two germline ends. This CDR3 has 13 residues. Germline CDR1 LNHDA, CDR2 SQIVND (reference sequence). Here the CDR3 reads CASSIFNTGPGHF. The DNA for the CDR3 is TGTGCCAGTAGTATTTTCAACACGGGCCCGGGGCATTTT.

The chain joins TRBV20-1 to TRBJ2-1; no firm D call. This CDR3 is 11 amino acids long. Germline CDR1 reads DFQATT; CDR2 reads SNEGSKA (reference sequence). Trimming cost V 3 bases and J 3 bases, with 3 bases left between them. The CDR3 reads CSASVYNEQFF. The CDR3 nucleotides read TGCAGTGCTAGTGTCTACAATGAGCAGTTCTTC.

The chain is built from TRBV5-5 and TRBJ2-5; TRBD2 aligns across 7 bases. Per the germline V gene, CDR1 is SGHKS and CDR2 is YYEKEE (reference sequence). The CDR3 contains 15 residues. Trimming cost V 3 bases and J 1 base; bases outside gene matches: 6. CDR3 sequence reads: CASSWEGYSQETQYF. The CDR3 DNA reads TGTGCCAGCAGCTGGGAGGGCTATTCCCAAGAGACCCAGTACTTC.

This chain uses TRBV27 with TRBJ2-7; 7 bases map to TRBD2. The V gene's germline CDR1 is MNHEY and CDR2 SMNVEV (reference sequence). The CDR3 extends over 17 amino acids. Germline trimming cut 5 bases from V and 0 bases from J; bases unmatched to any gene: 13. The CDR3 sequence is CASSAWGESGGSYEQYF. The DNA for the CDR3 is TGTGCCAGCAGTGCCTGGGGGGAATCGGGAGGCTCCTACGAGCAGTACTTC.

The chain has TRBV5-1 and TRBJ1-1, with TRBD1 as a possible D gene (5 bases). This CDR3 has 13 amino acids. CDR1 and CDR2 from the germline V gene are SGHRS and YFSETQ. Trimming cost V 7 bases and J 1 base, with 11 bases left between them. This chain's CDR3 is CASHDGGNTEAFF. CDR3 nucleotide sequence: TGCGCCAGCCACGACGGGGGGAACACTGAAGCTTTCTTT.

The J gene is TRBJ2-3, the V gene TRBV9, with a weak D call TRBD2 (7 bases). Trimming stripped 0 bases from V and 6 bases from J, with 14 bases between. CDR1 is SGDLS, CDR2 YYNGEE, per germline. The CDR3 contains 15 residues. The CDR3 protein is CASSVGGGGGDTQYF. In DNA form, the CDR3 reads TGTGCCAGCAGCGTAGGAGGGGGAGGGGGGGATACGCAGTATTTT.

The V call is TRBV2, the J call TRBJ2-1, with D tentatively TRBD2 (6 bases). Trimming pared 8 bases from V and 6 bases from J, leaving 8 bases between. The CDR3 length is 11 residues. From germline, CDR1 is SNHLY and CDR2 FYNNEI. The CDR3 DNA follows: TGTGCCAGCGCGGGAACCAATGAGCAGTTCTTC. It yields the protein CASAGTNEQFF.

J is TRBJ2-7 and V is TRBV11-2; the D is unclear. This CDR3 region has 11 residues. Germline values: CDR1 SGHAT, CDR2 FQNNGV. V was clipped by 4 bases and J by 4 bases, with 5 bases between them. The CDR3 reads CASSSSYEQYF. DNA of the CDR3: TGTGCCAGCAGCTCTAGTTACGAGCAGTACTTC.

J is TRBJ1-1 and V is TRBV28; D possibly corresponds to TRBD1 (5 bases). The length of the CDR3 is 14 residues. The germline V and J ends were trimmed by 6 bases and 0 bases, with 11 bases remaining between them. The V gene's germline CDR1 is MDHEN and CDR2 SYDVKM. In DNA, the CDR3 is TGTGCCAGCAGCCTGGGGGAGGTGAACACTGAAGCTTTCTTT. This gives the protein CASSLGEVNTEAFF.

The rearrangement joins TRBV5-1 to TRBJ2-1; 9 nucleotides match TRBD2. Germline CDR1 and CDR2: SGHRS and YFSETQ. V lost 0 bases to trimming and J lost 7 bases; unmatched junction nucleotides: 5. The CDR3 is 15 residues long. CDR3 nucleotides: TGCGCCAGCAGCTTGGCCCGTGCGGGAGGGAATGAGCAGTTCTTC. Its protein is CASSLARAGGNEQFF.

This clone was detected only a few times. The chain carries TRBV5-4 and TRBJ1-1; D is possibly TRBD1 (5 bases). The CDR3 is made up of 13 amino acids. V was shortened by 0 bases and J by 6 bases, with 9 bases between the two germline ends. From germline, CDR1 is SGHNT and CDR2 YYREEE (reference sequence). CDR3 sequence (DNA): TGTGCCAGCAGCTTGGTTCAGGGCTCTGAAGCTTTCTTT. Encoded protein: CASSLVQGSEAFF.

The table lists this clone with a count of one. The rearrangement uses TRBV6-1 and TRBJ2-3, with D unclear. The CDR3 extends over 14 amino acids. CDR1 and CDR2 from the germline V gene are MNHNS and SASEGT. V lost 2 bases and J lost 3, with 9 bases in between. This CDR3 is CASSEQLWTDTQYF. CDR3 in DNA: TGTGCCAGCAGTGAACAGCTTTGGACAGATACGCAGTATTTT.

V and J are TRBV4-2 and TRBJ1-1; unclear D gene. Deletions cut 7 bases from V and 0 bases from J, with 12 bases between. CDR1 is LGHNA, CDR2 YNFKEQ, per germline. The CDR3 totals 14 residues. The CDR3 is CASNPWGLNTEAFF. DNA of the CDR3: TGTGCCAGCAACCCATGGGGTTTGAACACTGAAGCTTTCTTT.

The V gene is TRBV7-2, the J gene TRBJ2-3; tentative D call: TRBD2 (6 bases). The germline V gene has CDR1 SGHTA and CDR2 FQGNSA. Deletions cut 0 bases from V and 7 bases from J, with 20 bases between. This CDR3 is 17 amino acids long. Here the CDR3 DNA reads TGTGCCAGCAGCTTAGCTGTAAATAGCGGCCGCACGAATACGCAGTATTTT. Translating gives CASSLAVNSGRTNTQYF.

This clone was seen a few times. The chain links TRBV27 to TRBJ2-2; TRBD2 matches at 9 bases. Germline V gene lookup returns CDR1 MNHEY and CDR2 SMNVEV (reference sequence). This CDR3 region has 16 residues. J was trimmed by 4 bases and V by 2 bases; bases with no gene match: 5. Here the CDR3 DNA reads TGTGCCAGCAGTTTAGGAGCGGGAGGCCTCACCGGGGAGCTGTTTTTT. Protein: CASSLGAGGLTGELFF.

This clone was observed once. The V call is TRBV27, the J call TRBJ2-1; perhaps D is TRBD1 or TRBD2 (5 bases each). Germline CDR1 MNHEY, CDR2 SMNVEV (reference sequence). This CDR3 is built from 12 residues. V gave up 8 bases and J gave up 5 bases, with 10 bases separating them. The CDR3 sequence: CASGTPNNEQFF. For the CDR3, the DNA is TGTGCCAGCGGGACGCCCAACAATGAGCAGTTCTTC.

This chain links TRBV30 with TRBJ1-1; D is undetermined. Germline V gene sequence: CDR1 GTSNPN, CDR2 SVGIG (reference sequence). This CDR3 comprises 14 residues. The germline V and J ends were trimmed by 7 bases and 1 base, with 16 bases remaining between them. CDR3 in DNA: TGTGCCTCCACGAGGCTTACTAGGAACACTGAAGCTTTCTTT. Protein sequence: CASTRLTRNTEAFF. The variable domain in full, with the rest retrieved from reference TRBV30 and TRBJ1-1, is SQTIHQWPATLVQPVGSPLSLECTVEGTSNPNLYWYRQAAGRGLQLLFYSVGIGQISSEVPQNLSASRPQDRQFILSSKKLLLSDSGFYLCASTRLTRNTEAFFGQGTRLTVV.

The chain has TRBV7-2 and TRBJ2-5; D is unclear. Trimming pared 8 bases from V and 1 base from J, leaving 11 bases between. This CDR3 contains 13 residues. Looked up from germline, CDR1 is SGHTA and CDR2 is FQGNSA. The chain's CDR3 is CASGQALQETQYF. CDR3 nucleotide sequence: TGTGCCAGCGGGCAGGCACTCCAAGAGACCCAGTACTTC.

The chain has TRBV7-9 and TRBJ2-7; D assignment may be TRBD1 or TRBD2 (5 bases each). CDR1 is SEHNR, CDR2 FQNEAQ, per germline (reference sequence). CDR3 length: 16 residues. Trimming removed 0 bases at V and 0 bases at J, with 12 bases between. CDR3 loop: CASSLARGFSSYEQYF. As DNA, the CDR3 is TGTGCCAGCAGCTTAGCGAGGGGCTTCAGCTCCTACGAGCAGTACTTC.

CDR3 region: CASSLVQNWNIQYF. CDR3 nucleotide sequence: TGTGCCAGCAGTTTAGTCCAGAATTGGAACATTCAGTACTTC. The rearrangement links TRBV27 to TRBJ2-4, with D unresolved. The ends were cut back, 2 bases at V and 7 bases at J, with 12 bases in the middle. CDR1 is MNHEY, CDR2 SMNVEV, per germline (reference sequence). CDR3 length equals 14 residues.

J is TRBJ2-4 and V is TRBV5-1; a weak D match, TRBD1 (5 bases). Germline CDR1 reads SGHRS; CDR2 reads YFSETQ. Trimming removed 2 bases at V and 6 bases at J, with 15 bases between. The CDR3 loop spans 15 amino acids. The CDR3 loop is CASSLYLRGGNIQYF. Here the CDR3 DNA reads TGCGCCAGCAGCTTATATCTAAGGGGTGGAAACATTCAGTACTTC.

The rearrangement links TRBV11-2 to TRBJ2-1; 7 nucleotides align to TRBD2. The J segment lost 10 bases and the V segment lost 5 bases, leaving 11 bases of the junction unmatched. This CDR3 has 14 amino acids. Germline V lookup: CDR1 SGHAT, CDR2 FQNNGV. CDR3 residues: CASSISGEAGEQFF. The CDR3 DNA sequence: TGTGCCAGCAGCATCAGCGGGGAGGCCGGCGAGCAGTTCTTC.